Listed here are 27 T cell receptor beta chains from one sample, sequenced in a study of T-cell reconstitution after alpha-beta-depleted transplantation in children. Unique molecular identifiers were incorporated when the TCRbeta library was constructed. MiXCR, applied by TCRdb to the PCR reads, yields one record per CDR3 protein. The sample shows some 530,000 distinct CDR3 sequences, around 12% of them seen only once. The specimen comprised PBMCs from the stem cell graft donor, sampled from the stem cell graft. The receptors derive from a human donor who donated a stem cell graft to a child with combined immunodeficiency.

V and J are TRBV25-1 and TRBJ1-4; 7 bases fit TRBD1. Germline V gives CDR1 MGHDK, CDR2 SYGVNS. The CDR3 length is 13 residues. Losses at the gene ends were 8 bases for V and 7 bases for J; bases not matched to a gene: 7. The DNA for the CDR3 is TGTGCCAGCCGCGACAGGGCGGCTGAAAAACTGTTTTTT. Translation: CASRDRAAEKLFF.

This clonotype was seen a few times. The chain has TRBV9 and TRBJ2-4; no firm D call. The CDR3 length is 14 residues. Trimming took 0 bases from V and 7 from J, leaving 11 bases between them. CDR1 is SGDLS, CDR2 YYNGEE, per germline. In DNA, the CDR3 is TGTGCCAGCAGCGTAGACTTGGCTGGGAACATTCAGTACTTC. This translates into CASSVDLAGNIQYF.

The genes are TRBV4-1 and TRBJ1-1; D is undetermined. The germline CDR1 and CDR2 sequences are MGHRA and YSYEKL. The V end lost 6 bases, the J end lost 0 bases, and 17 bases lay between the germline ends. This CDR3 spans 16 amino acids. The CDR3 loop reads CASRPSGGSLNTEAFF. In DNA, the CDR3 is TGCGCCAGCAGACCAAGTGGAGGGTCATTGAACACTGAAGCTTTCTTT.

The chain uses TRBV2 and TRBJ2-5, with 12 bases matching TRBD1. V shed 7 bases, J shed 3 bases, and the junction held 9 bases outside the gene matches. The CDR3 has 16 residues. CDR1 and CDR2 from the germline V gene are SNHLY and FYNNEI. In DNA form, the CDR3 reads TGTGCCAGCACCCCCGGGACAGGGGGCGCGGAAGAGACCCAGTACTTC. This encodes CASTPGTGGAEETQYF.

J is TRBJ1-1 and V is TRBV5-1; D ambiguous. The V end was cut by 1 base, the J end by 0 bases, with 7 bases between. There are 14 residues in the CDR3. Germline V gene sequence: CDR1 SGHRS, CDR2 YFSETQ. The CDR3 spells CASSLWAMNTEAFF. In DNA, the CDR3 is TGCGCCAGCAGCTTGTGGGCAATGAACACTGAAGCTTTCTTT. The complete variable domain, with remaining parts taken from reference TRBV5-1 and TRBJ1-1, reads KAGVTQTPRYLIKTRGQQVTLSCSPISGHRSVSWYQQTPGQGLQFLFEYFSETQRNKGNFPGRFSGRQFSNSRSEMNVSTLELGDSALYLCASSLWAMNTEAFFGQGTRLTVV.

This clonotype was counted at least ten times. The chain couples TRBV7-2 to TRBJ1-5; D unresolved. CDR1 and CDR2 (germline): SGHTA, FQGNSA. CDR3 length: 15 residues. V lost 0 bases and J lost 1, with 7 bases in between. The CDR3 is CASSLAGLSNQPQHF. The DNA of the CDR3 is TGTGCCAGCAGCTTAGCAGGGTTAAGCAATCAGCCCCAGCATTTT.

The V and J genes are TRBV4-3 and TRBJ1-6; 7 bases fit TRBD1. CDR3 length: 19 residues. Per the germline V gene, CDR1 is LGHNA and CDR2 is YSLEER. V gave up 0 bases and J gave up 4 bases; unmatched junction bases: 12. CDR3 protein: CASSQELIRDSTYNSPLHF. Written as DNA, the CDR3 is TGCGCCAGCAGCCAAGAATTGATCCGGGACAGTACTTATAATTCACCCCTCCACTTT.

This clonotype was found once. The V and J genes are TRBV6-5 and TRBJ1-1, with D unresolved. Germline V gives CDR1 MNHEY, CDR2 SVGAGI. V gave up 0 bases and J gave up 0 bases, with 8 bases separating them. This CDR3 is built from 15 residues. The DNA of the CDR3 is TGTGCCAGCAGTTACTCAATTTCTCTGAACACTGAAGCTTTCTTT. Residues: CASSYSISLNTEAFF.

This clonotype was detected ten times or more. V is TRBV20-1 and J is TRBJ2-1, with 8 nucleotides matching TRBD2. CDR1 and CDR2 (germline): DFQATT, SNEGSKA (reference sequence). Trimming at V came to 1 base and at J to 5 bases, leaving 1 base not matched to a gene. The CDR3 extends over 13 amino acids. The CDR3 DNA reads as TGCAGTGCTAGAGGGACTAGCAACAATGAGCAGTTCTTC. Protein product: CSARGTSNNEQFF.

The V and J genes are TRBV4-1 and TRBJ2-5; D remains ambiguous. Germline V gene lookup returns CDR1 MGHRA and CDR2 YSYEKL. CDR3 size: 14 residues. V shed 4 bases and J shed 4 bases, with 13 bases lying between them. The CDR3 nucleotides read TGCGCCAGCAGCCCTCTAGAAGTCCTAGAGACCCAGTACTTC. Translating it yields CASSPLEVLETQYF.

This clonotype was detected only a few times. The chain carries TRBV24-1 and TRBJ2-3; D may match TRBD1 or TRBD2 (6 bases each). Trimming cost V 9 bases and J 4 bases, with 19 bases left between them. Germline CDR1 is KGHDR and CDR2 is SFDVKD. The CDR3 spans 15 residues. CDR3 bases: TGTGCCACCGGCACCGTGGGGGGCTCGGCAGATACGCAGTATTTT. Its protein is CATGTVGGSADTQYF.

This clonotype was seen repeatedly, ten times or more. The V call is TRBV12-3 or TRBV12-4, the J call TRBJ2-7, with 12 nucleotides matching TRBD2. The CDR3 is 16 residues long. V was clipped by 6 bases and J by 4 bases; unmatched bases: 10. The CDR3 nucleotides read TGTGCCAGCAGCCGACAGGACGGGACTAGCGGGTACGAGCAGTACTTC. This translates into CASSRQDGTSGYEQYF.

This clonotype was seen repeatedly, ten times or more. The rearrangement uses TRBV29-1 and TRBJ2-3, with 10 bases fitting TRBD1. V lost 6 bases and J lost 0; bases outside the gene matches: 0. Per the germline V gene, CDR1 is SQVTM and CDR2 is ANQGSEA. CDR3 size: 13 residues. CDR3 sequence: CSVGQGSTDTQYF. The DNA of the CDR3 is TGCAGCGTGGGACAGGGGAGCACAGATACGCAGTATTTT.

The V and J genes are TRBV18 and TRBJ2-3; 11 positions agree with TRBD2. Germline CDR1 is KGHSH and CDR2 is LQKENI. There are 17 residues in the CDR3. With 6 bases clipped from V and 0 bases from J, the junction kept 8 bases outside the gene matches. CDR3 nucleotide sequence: TGTGCCAGCTCCCGGAGAACTAGCGGGAGTAGCACAGATACGCAGTATTTT. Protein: CASSRRTSGSSTDTQYF.

The CDR3 DNA reads TGTGCCACCAGCAGAGATACTCAAGGAGGCAGCCCACTGAACACCATATATTTT. Its protein product is CATSRDTQGGSPLNTIYF. The chain joins TRBV15 to TRBJ1-3; D not resolved. Germline V gene sequence: CDR1 LNHNV, CDR2 YYDKDF (reference sequence). CDR3 length equals 18 residues. The V and J ends lost 0 bases and 7 bases respectively, with 22 bases between them.

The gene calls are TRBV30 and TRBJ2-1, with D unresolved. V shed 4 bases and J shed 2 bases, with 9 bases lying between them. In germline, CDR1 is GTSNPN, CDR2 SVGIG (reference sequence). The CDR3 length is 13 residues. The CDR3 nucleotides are TGTGCCTGGACGTCAAGTACCTACAATGAGCAGTTCTTC. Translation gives CAWTSSTYNEQFF.

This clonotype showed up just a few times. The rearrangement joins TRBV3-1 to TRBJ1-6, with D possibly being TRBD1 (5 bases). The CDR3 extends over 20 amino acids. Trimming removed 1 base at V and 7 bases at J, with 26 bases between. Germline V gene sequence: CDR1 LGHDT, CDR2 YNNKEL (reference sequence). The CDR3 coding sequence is TGTGCCAGCAGCCAAGCGAGACAGTTCCCCGCCCTCCAAAAAAATTCACCCCTCCACTTT. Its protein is CASSQARQFPALQKNSPLHF.

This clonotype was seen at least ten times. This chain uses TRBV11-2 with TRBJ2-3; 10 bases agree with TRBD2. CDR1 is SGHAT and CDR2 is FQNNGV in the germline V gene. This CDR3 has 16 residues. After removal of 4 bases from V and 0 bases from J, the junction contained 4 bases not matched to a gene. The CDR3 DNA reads TGTGCCAGCAGCTGGATGACTAGCGGGAGCACAGATACGCAGTATTTT. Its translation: CASSWMTSGSTDTQYF.

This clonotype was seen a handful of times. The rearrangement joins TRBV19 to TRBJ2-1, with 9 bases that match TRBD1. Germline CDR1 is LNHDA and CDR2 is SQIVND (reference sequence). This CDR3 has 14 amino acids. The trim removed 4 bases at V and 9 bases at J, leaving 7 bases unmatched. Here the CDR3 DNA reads TGTGCCAGTAGTAGGCGGGACAGGGATGTTGAGCAGTTCTTC. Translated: CASSRRDRDVEQFF.

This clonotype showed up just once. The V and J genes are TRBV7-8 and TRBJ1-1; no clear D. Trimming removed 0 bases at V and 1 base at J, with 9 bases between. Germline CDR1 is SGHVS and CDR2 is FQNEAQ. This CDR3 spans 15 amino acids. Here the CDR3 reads CASSLAGPKNTEAFF. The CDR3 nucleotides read TGTGCCAGCAGCTTAGCGGGCCCAAAGAACACTGAAGCTTTCTTT. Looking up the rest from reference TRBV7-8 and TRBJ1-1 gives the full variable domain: GAGVSQSPRYKVAKRGQDVALRCDPISGHVSLFWYQQALGQGPEFLTYFQNEAQLDKSGLPSDRFFAERPEGSVSTLKIQRTQQEDSAVYLCASSLAGPKNTEAFFGQGTRLTVV.

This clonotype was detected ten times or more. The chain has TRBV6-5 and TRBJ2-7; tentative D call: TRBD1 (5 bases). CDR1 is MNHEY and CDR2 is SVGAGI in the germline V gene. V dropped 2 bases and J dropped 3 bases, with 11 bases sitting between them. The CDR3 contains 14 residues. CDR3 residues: CASSYVKGIYEQYF. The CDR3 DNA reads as TGTGCCAGCAGTTACGTGAAGGGGATCTACGAGCAGTACTTC.

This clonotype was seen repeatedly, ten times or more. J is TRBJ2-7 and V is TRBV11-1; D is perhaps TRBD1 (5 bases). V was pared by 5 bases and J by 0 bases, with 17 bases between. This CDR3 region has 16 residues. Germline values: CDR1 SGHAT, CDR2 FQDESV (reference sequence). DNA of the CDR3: TGTGCCAGCAGCCCGCCGGTCAGGGTTAGCTCCTACGAGCAGTACTTC. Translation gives CASSPPVRVSSYEQYF.

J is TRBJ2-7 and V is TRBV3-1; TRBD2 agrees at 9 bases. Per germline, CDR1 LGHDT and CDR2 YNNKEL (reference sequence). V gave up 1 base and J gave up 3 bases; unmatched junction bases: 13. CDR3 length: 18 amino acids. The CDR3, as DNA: TGTGCCAGCAGCCAAGTCGGAGCTATAGCGGGGGATAACTACGAGCAGTACTTC. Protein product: CASSQVGAIAGDNYEQYF.

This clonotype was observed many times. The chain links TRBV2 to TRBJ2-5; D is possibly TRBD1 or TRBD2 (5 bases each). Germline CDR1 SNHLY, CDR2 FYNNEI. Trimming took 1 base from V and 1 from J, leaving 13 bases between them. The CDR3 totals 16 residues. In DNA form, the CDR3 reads TGTGCCAGCAGTGAAGTTTTTGGGACGGTCCAAGAGACCCAGTACTTC. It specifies CASSEVFGTVQETQYF.

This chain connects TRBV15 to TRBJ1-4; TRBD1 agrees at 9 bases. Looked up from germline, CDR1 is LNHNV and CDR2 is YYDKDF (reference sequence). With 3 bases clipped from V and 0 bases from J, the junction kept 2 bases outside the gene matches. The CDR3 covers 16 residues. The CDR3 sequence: CATSRGQGATNEKLFF. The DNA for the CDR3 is TGTGCCACCAGCAGGGGACAGGGAGCAACTAATGAAAAACTGTTTTTT.

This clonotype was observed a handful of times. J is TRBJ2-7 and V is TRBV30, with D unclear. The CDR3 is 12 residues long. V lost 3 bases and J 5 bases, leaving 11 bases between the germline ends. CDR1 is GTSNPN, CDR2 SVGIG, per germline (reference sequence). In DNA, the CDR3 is TGTGCCTGGAGCGAAACCGTCGACGAGCAGTACTTC. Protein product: CAWSETVDEQYF.

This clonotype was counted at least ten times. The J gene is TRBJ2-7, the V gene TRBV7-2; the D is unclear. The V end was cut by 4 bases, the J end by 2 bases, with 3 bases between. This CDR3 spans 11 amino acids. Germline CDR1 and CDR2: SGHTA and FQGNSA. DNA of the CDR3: TGTGCCAGCAGCTGGACCTACGAGCAGTACTTC. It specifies CASSWTYEQYF.